The rows below give T cell receptor beta chains drawn from one sample of a study of Ad26.COV2.S vaccination and SARS-CoV-2 variants. Data came from immunoSEQ multiplex PCR; TCRdb stores just in-frame clones and leaves some out. Of 350,000 to 550,000 clones in the sample, approximately 89% were seen once. Specimen: peripheral blood, collected in a trial of Ad26.COV2.S vaccine versus placebo. These receptors all stem from a person aged 18-60 years who received the Ad26.COV2.S COVID-19 vaccine or a placebo. Each CDR3 is given with its conserved first and last residue. A D gene is named only where the DNA matches it firmly. Size is stated for part of the rows, as once, few or many counts, or as a class when the clone is expanded.

>.|TRBV3-1/TRBV3-2|.|TRBJ1-1
CASSQDYWAFEAFF
TGTGCCAGCAGCCAAGACTATTGGGCCTTTGAAGCTTTCTTT
>.|TRBV27|.|TRBJ2-6
CASSTSSGANVLTF
TGTGCCAGCAGCACCTCCTCTGGGGCCAACGTCCTGACTTTC
>.|TRBV14|TRBD2|TRBJ2-3
CASSPTYDSGRSDTQYF
TGTGCCAGCAGCCCAACCTATGATAGCGGGAGATCAGATACGCAGTATTTT
>.|TRBV24-1|.|TRBJ2-1
CATSDFPMNRASSSYNEQFF
TGTGCCACCAGTGATTTCCCCATGAATCGAGCGAGCAGCTCCTACAATGAGCAGTTCTTC
>.|TRBV18|.|TRBJ2-3
CASSSPSTDTQYF
TGTGCCAGCTCAAGCCCTAGCACAGATACGCAGTATTTT
>.|TRBV6-1|.|TRBJ2-5
CASSEDPGRQETQYF
TGTGCCAGCAGTGAGGACCCGGGACGGCAAGAGACCCAGTACTTC
>.|TRBV9|.|TRBJ2-7
CASSGRVAYEQYF
TGTGCCAGCAGCGGGCGGGTCGCCTACGAGCAGTACTTC
>.|TRBV7-2|TRBD2|TRBJ2-1
CASRPPGTRTSNEQFF
TGTGCCAGCAGACCTCCCGGGACTAGGACCTCCAATGAGCAGTTCTTC
>.|TRBV5-1|.|TRBJ2-3
CASSLGLLGTDTQYF
TGCGCCAGCAGCTTGGGACTGCTCGGCACAGATACGCAGTATTTT
>few|TRBV7-2|.|TRBJ2-1
CASSPMLLGGEQFF
TGTGCCAGCAGCCCAATGTTACTAGGAGGTGAGCAGTTCTTC
>.|TRBV9|TRBD1|TRBJ1-6
CASSDGQGYSPLHF
TGTGCCAGCAGCGATGGACAGGGTTATTCACCCCTCCACTTT
>.|TRBV4-1|.|TRBJ2-7
CASSQGTPGLYEQYF
TGCGCCAGCAGCCAAGGGACTCCGGGACTCTACGAGCAGTACTTC
>.|TRBV6-5|.|TRBJ1-2
CASRAGWRAYGYTF
TGTGCCAGCAGGGCAGGGTGGAGAGCTTATGGCTACACCTTC
>.|TRBV4-3|.|TRBJ1-6
CASSQERDSPLHF
TGCGCCAGCAGCCAAGAGCGGGATTCACCCCTCCACTTT
>.|TRBV7-8|TRBD2|TRBJ2-1
CASSSIAGGYNEQFF
TGTGCCAGCAGCTCGATAGCGGGGGGATACAATGAGCAGTTCTTC
>.|TRBV15|.|TRBJ2-1
CATSRDPQVGQFF
TGTGCCACCAGCAGAGACCCCCAAGTTGGGCAGTTCTTC
>few|TRBV5-5|.|TRBJ2-1
CASSLRRSTYNEQFF
TGTGCCAGCAGCTTGCGTCGGTCGACATACAATGAGCAGTTCTTC